This TCR beta chain is drawn from a study of blood T cells in healthy people across ages. Alongside a J-beta primer mix, a sample-barcoded 5' primer served in a second PCR lasting about 7 to 11 cycles. TCRdb passed the 5' RACE reads through MiXCR, listing each CDR3 protein once. The data show some 1.5 million distinct CDR3 sequences, roughly 30% seen once. The CDR3 length is 14 residues. Germline assignment: CDR1 SNHLY and CDR2 FYNNEI. Losses at the gene ends were 6 bases for V and 4 bases for J; bases not matched to a gene: 8. Input material: blood. The receptor's source is a woman aged 25 to 39 in good health. V usage is TRBV2 and J usage is TRBJ1-2; TRBD1 agrees at 7 bases. CDR3 coding DNA: TGTGCCAGCAGCCAGGGGGGTCTAGGCTATGGCTACACCTTC. It translates to CASSQGGLGYGYTF. The variable domain in full, with the rest retrieved from reference TRBV2 and TRBJ1-2, is EPEVTQTPSHQVTQMGQEVILRCVPISNHLYFYWYRQILGQKVEFLVSFYNNEISEKSEIFDDQFSVERPDGSNFTLKIRSTKLEDSAMYFCASSQGGLGYGYTFGSGTRLTVV.